The sequence of this T cell receptor (beta chain) was determined in a study of T cell repertoires in cytomegalovirus infection. General study results and limits: The ex vivo response was dominated by HLA-C-restricted CMV-specific TCR beta clonotypes. Individuals carrying CMV plus the relevant HLA were identified by cumulative frequency of public TCR beta families.

This clonotype was picked up many times. Its antigen remains unknown. The CDR3 sequence is 17 residues long. V lost 6 bases and J lost 0, with 21 bases in between. Germline values: CDR1 ENHRY, CDR2 SYGVKD. TCRdb independently ran MiXCR on the reads; one entry per CDR3 protein. The sample gives around 69,000 distinct CDR3 sequences, 20% to 25% of which show up once; approximately 68% is in the top ten. The receptor was derived from a human donor in good health (CMV status not recorded). Some clones in this sample may be carry-over from other donors' samples. J is TRBJ2-7 and V is TRBV10-3; D unclear. The specimen was CD8+ T cells from cultured PBMCs, collected from culture after CMV antigen stimulation. Here the CDR3 reads CAISTPEMGQTSYEQYF. In DNA, the CDR3 is TGTGCCATCAGCACCCCCGAGATGGGCCAGACCTCCTACGAGCAGTACTTC.